Listed here are 12 T cell receptor beta chains from one sample, sequenced in a study of Graves' ophthalmopathy and Graves' hyperthyroidism. Transcripts of RNA were the source for amplifying TCR beta CDR3 regions. An opening RT-PCR round employed HTBI primers and preceded a second-round multiplex PCR. TCRdb re-derived calls from the multiplex PCR reads in MiXCR, one entry per CDR3 protein. The sample includes 350,000 to 400,000 distinct CDR3 sequences, 15% to 19% of them seen just once. The sequenced material came from peripheral blood. The origin of the receptors is a woman younger than 30 with stable Graves' hyperthyroidism.

On this clonotype itself: The junction departs from germline at one end; a sequencing error may be responsible. The V and J genes are TRBV15 and TRBJ1-1, with D uncertain. CDR3 length: 14 amino acids. The V gene's germline CDR1 is LNHNV and CDR2 YYDKDF (reference sequence). This chain's CDR3 is CATRVMLRNTDAFF. CDR3 nucleotide sequence: TGTGCCACCAGGGTGATGCTAAGGAACACTGATGCTTTCTTT.

Many counts were recorded for this clonotype. The chain employs TRBV6-1 and TRBJ2-7, with a weak D call TRBD2 (7 bases). This CDR3 region has 16 residues. The germline V gene encodes CDR1 MNHNS and CDR2 SASEGT. Trimming took 7 bases from V and 3 from J, leaving 22 bases between them. CDR3 nucleotides: TGTGCCAGCACCCCACGAGGGTCCGGGGGGCGCTACGAGCAGTACTTC. Translation: CASTPRGSGGRYEQYF.

J is TRBJ2-5 and V is TRBV11-3, with D perhaps matching TRBD1 (6 bases). Between the trimmed V and J ends, which lost 6 bases and 3 bases, there was a span of 14 bases. CDR1 is SGHNT, CDR2 YENEEA, per germline. The CDR3 runs to 14 residues. This chain's CDR3 is CASSVDRIKETQYF. The DNA of the CDR3 is TGTGCCAGCAGTGTAGACAGGATCAAAGAGACCCAGTACTTC.

The chain employs TRBV12-3 or TRBV12-4 and TRBJ1-1; D remains unclear. V lost 5 bases to trimming and J lost 4 bases, with 20 bases between them. The CDR3 is 16 residues long. The CDR3 sequence: CASSPILRVEGTEAFF. In DNA, the CDR3 is TGTGCCAGCAGTCCAATCCTCCGGGTTGAGGGCACTGAAGCTTTCTTT.

In its sample, this clonotype was seen many times. V and J are TRBV6-5 and TRBJ2-7; tentatively, D is TRBD2 (6 bases). This CDR3 has 14 residues. V was shortened by 2 bases and J by 5 bases, with 13 bases between the two germline ends. CDR1 and CDR2 from the germline V gene are MNHEY and SVGAGI. The CDR3 reads CASSYESGVNEQYF. Written as DNA, the CDR3 is TGTGCCAGCAGTTACGAGTCGGGGGTCAACGAGCAGTACTTC.

This clonotype was found many times. This sequence joins TRBV10-2 and TRBJ2-5; D uncertain. The CDR3 has 13 amino acids. Germline V gene lookup returns CDR1 WSHSY and CDR2 SAAADI. Trimming cost V 4 bases and J 1 base, with 7 bases left between them. The CDR3 sequence is CASSVTSQETQYF. Written as DNA, the CDR3 is TGCGCCAGCAGTGTGACCAGCCAAGAGACCCAGTACTTC.

Regarding this clonotype: One junction end does not reproduce the germline sequence, and a read error may be involved. The chain carries TRBV3-1 and TRBJ2-7; D may be TRBD1 or TRBD2 (5 bases each). This CDR3 is built from 14 residues. Germline lookup yields CDR1 LGHDT and CDR2 YNNKEL (reference sequence). The DNA for the CDR3 is TGTGCCATCAGCCCCGGGGACGGGTCCTACGAGCAGTACTTC. It is translated as CAISPGDGSYEQYF.

This clonotype was observed many times. This chain uses TRBV6-2 or TRBV6-3 with TRBJ1-1; D not certain. Trimming cost V 2 bases and J 0 bases, with 1 base left between them. The germline gives CDR1 MNHEY, CDR2 SVGEGT. The CDR3 totals 12 residues. Here the CDR3 reads CASSYLNTEAFF. DNA for the CDR3: TGTGCCAGCAGTTACCTGAACACTGAAGCTTTCTTT.

This clonotype appeared many times. The V call is TRBV3-1, the J call TRBJ1-1; D call uncertain. The CDR3 is made up of 14 amino acids. The V end was cut by 4 bases, the J end by 5 bases, with 14 bases between. Germline lookup yields CDR1 LGHDT and CDR2 YNNKEL (reference sequence). The CDR3 nucleotides read TGTGCCAGCAGCCCGTCACTAAGGGTAACTGAAGCTTTCTTT. It codes for CASSPSLRVTEAFF.

Comment on this clonotype: A much larger clonotype is one base distant, so this may be a read error. The V call is TRBV19, the J call TRBJ1-6, with a weak D call TRBD1 (5 bases). In germline, CDR1 is LNHDA, CDR2 SQIVND (reference sequence). Trimming removed 5 bases at V and 14 bases at J, with 16 bases between. CDR3 length equals 13 residues. CDR3 loop: CASSVGTGDTLHF. CDR3 nucleotides: TGTGCCAGTAGTGTAGGAACAGGTGACACCCTCCACTTT.

There are many counts of this clonotype. The V and J genes are TRBV28 and TRBJ2-5; no definite D call. The ends were cut back, 8 bases at V and 3 bases at J, with 10 bases in the middle. CDR1 is MDHEN and CDR2 is SYDVKM in the germline V gene. The CDR3 sequence is 12 residues long. DNA for the CDR3: TGTGCCAGCGTGGATCGAAAAGAGACCCAGTACTTC. The encoded protein is CASVDRKETQYF.

The chain carries TRBV12-3 or TRBV12-4 and TRBJ1-1; maybe TRBD1 (5 bases). The ends were cut back, 1 base at V and 5 bases at J, with 8 bases in the middle. The CDR3 is 13 amino acids. CDR3 residues: CASSLGTQTEAFF. The DNA for the CDR3 is TGTGCCAGCAGTTTAGGGACACAAACTGAAGCTTTCTTT.